This is a list of T cell receptor beta chains from one sample in a study of identifying expanded T cells in peripheral blood. Sequencing was performed with immunoSEQ multiplex PCR; in TCRdb, only in-frame clones are kept and a portion is missing. The sample contains around 66,000 clones, around 87% of which appear only once. The sequenced sample consisted of blood. These receptor sequences come from a person aged 18 to 75 in good health. CDR3s include the opening cysteine and the closing phenylalanine or tryptophan. A D gene is named only where the DNA matches it firmly. Part of the rows lack a size; the others show once, few, many or a class for expanded clones.

CDR3aa: CATSRAREVEWQFF; CDR3nt: TGTGCCACCAGCAGAGCCAGGGAGGTGGAATGGCAGTTCTTC; d_gene: NA; abundance: NA; j_gene: TRBJ2-1; v_gene: TRBV15
CDR3aa: CASSLVGGGLQETQYF; CDR3nt: TGTGCCAGCAGCTTAGTGGGGGGAGGCCTCCAAGAGACCCAGTACTTC; d_gene: NA; abundance: NA; j_gene: TRBJ2-5; v_gene: TRBV7-2
CDR3aa: CASSLGTGYEQYF; CDR3nt: TGTGCCAGCAGCTTAGGGACAGGCTACGAGCAGTACTTC; d_gene: TRBD1; abundance: NA; j_gene: TRBJ2-7; v_gene: TRBV7-8
CDR3aa: CASSKGSRGVEQFF; CDR3nt: TGTGCCAGCAGCAAAGGGTCCCGGGGGGTTGAGCAGTTCTTC; d_gene: NA; abundance: NA; j_gene: TRBJ2-1; v_gene: TRBV21-1
CDR3aa: CASSQGAGGNQPQHF; CDR3nt: TGTGCCAGCAGCCAGGGGGCAGGAGGCAATCAGCCCCAGCATTTT; d_gene: TRBD1; abundance: NA; j_gene: TRBJ1-5; v_gene: TRBV7-2
CDR3aa: CASSEWGGLPPSQPQHF; CDR3nt: TGTGCCAGCAGTGAATGGGGAGGACTGCCACCAAGTCAGCCCCAGCATTTT; d_gene: NA; abundance: few; j_gene: TRBJ1-5; v_gene: TRBV6-1
CDR3aa: CASSGVAGTLSYNEQFF; CDR3nt: TGTGCCAGCAGCGGGGTAGCGGGGACGCTCTCCTACAATGAGCAGTTCTTC; d_gene: TRBD2; abundance: NA; j_gene: TRBJ2-1; v_gene: TRBV9
CDR3aa: CASGIYEQYF; CDR3nt: TGTGCCAGCGGAATCTACGAGCAGTACTTC; d_gene: NA; abundance: NA; j_gene: TRBJ2-7; v_gene: TRBV2
CDR3aa: CASRKYMNTEAFF; CDR3nt: TGTGCCAGTAGAAAGTACATGAACACTGAAGCTTTCTTT; d_gene: NA; abundance: NA; j_gene: TRBJ1-1; v_gene: TRBV19
CDR3aa: CAWLGQGWEETQYF; CDR3nt: TGTGCCTGGCTAGGACAGGGCTGGGAAGAGACCCAGTACTTC; d_gene: TRBD1; abundance: NA; j_gene: TRBJ2-5; v_gene: TRBV30
CDR3aa: CAWSAGQGVYEQYF; CDR3nt: TGTGCCTGGAGTGCAGGACAGGGAGTCTACGAGCAGTACTTC; d_gene: TRBD1; abundance: NA; j_gene: TRBJ2-7; v_gene: TRBV30
CDR3aa: CAWSAPFRGDTQYF; CDR3nt: TGTGCCTGGAGTGCCCCGTTTAGAGGAGATACGCAGTATTTT; d_gene: NA; abundance: NA; j_gene: TRBJ2-3; v_gene: TRBV30
CDR3aa: CASSRTSGANTGELFF; CDR3nt: TGTGCCAGTAGCCGGACTAGCGGGGCGAACACCGGGGAGCTGTTTTTT; d_gene: TRBD2; abundance: NA; j_gene: TRBJ2-2; v_gene: TRBV19
CDR3aa: CASSFAPDVETQYF; CDR3nt: TGTGCCAGCAGTTTCGCTCCGGATGTGGAGACCCAGTACTTC; d_gene: NA; abundance: once; j_gene: TRBJ2-5; v_gene: TRBV6-6
CDR3aa: CASSAAGKKETQYF; CDR3nt: TGCGCCAGCAGTGCGGCTGGAAAAAAAGAGACCCAGTACTTC; d_gene: NA; abundance: NA; j_gene: TRBJ2-5; v_gene: TRBV10-1
CDR3aa: CASSLSRGSTDTQYF; CDR3nt: TGTGCCAGCAGCTTATCCAGGGGGTCCACAGATACGCAGTATTTT; d_gene: TRBD1; abundance: NA; j_gene: TRBJ2-3; v_gene: TRBV13
CDR3aa: CASSFEIDNEQFF; CDR3nt: TGCGCCAGCAGCTTTGAGATAGATAATGAGCAGTTCTTC; d_gene: NA; abundance: NA; j_gene: TRBJ2-1; v_gene: TRBV5-1
CDR3aa: CASSSQGGTGELFF; CDR3nt: TGTGCCAGCAGCTCACAGGGGGGAACCGGGGAGCTGTTTTTT; d_gene: TRBD1; abundance: NA; j_gene: TRBJ2-2; v_gene: TRBV7-3
CDR3aa: CASSVAGGETQYF; CDR3nt: TGTGCCAGCAGCGTAGCGGGAGGGGAGACCCAGTACTTC; d_gene: TRBD2; abundance: NA; j_gene: TRBJ2-5; v_gene: TRBV7-2
CDR3aa: CASSQGGLTYNEQFF; CDR3nt: TGCGCCAGCAGCCAAGGGGGACTAACCTACAATGAGCAGTTCTTC; d_gene: TRBD2; abundance: NA; j_gene: TRBJ2-1; v_gene: TRBV4-3
CDR3aa: CASLGFSGANVLTF; CDR3nt: TGTGCCAGCCTTGGATTCTCTGGGGCCAACGTCCTGACTTTC; d_gene: NA; abundance: NA; j_gene: TRBJ2-6; v_gene: TRBV27
CDR3aa: CASSLEGDSNQPQHF; CDR3nt: TGCGCCAGCAGCTTGGAAGGGGATAGCAATCAGCCCCAGCATTTT; d_gene: NA; abundance: NA; j_gene: TRBJ1-5; v_gene: TRBV5-1
CDR3aa: CSVATGGTYEQYF; CDR3nt: TGCAGCGTTGCCACAGGGGGTACCTACGAGCAGTACTTC; d_gene: TRBD1; abundance: NA; j_gene: TRBJ2-7; v_gene: TRBV29-1
CDR3aa: CASSESGQPQHF; CDR3nt: TGTGCCAGCAGTGAATCCGGGCAGCCCCAGCATTTT; d_gene: NA; abundance: NA; j_gene: TRBJ1-5; v_gene: TRBV25-1
CDR3aa: CASSVEAWATGANVLTF; CDR3nt: TGTGCCAGCAGCGTAGAGGCATGGGCTACTGGGGCCAACGTCCTGACTTTC; d_gene: NA; abundance: NA; j_gene: TRBJ2-6; v_gene: TRBV9
CDR3aa: CASSLGGNTEAFF; CDR3nt: TGTGCCAGCTCCCTCGGTGGGAACACTGAAGCTTTCTTT; d_gene: NA; abundance: NA; j_gene: TRBJ1-1; v_gene: TRBV18
CDR3aa: CASSSRGQGDGYTF; CDR3nt: TGTGCCAGCAGTTCCAGGGGACAGGGGGATGGCTACACCTTC; d_gene: TRBD1; abundance: NA; j_gene: TRBJ1-2; v_gene: TRBV27
CDR3aa: CASSQVTVSGNYGYTF; CDR3nt: TGTGCCAGCAGCCAAGTAACAGTCAGCGGCAACTATGGCTACACCTTC; d_gene: NA; abundance: few; j_gene: TRBJ1-2; v_gene: TRBV4-2
CDR3aa: CATRPNGGNTEAFF; CDR3nt: TGTGCCACCAGACCGAATGGGGGGAACACTGAAGCTTTCTTT; d_gene: NA; abundance: NA; j_gene: TRBJ1-1; v_gene: TRBV6-1
CDR3aa: CASSMGQGARGTEAFF; CDR3nt: TGTGCCAGTAGTATGGGACAGGGGGCTCGAGGGACTGAAGCTTTCTTT; d_gene: TRBD1; abundance: NA; j_gene: TRBJ1-1; v_gene: TRBV19
CDR3aa: CASRPSGREKLFF; CDR3nt: TGTGCCAGCAGACCATCCGGGAGGGAAAAACTGTTTTTT; d_gene: NA; abundance: NA; j_gene: TRBJ1-4; v_gene: TRBV28
CDR3aa: CASSHSGLARALLTDTQYF; CDR3nt: TGTGCCAGCAGTCATTCGGGACTAGCGCGAGCTCTACTCACAGATACGCAGTATTTT; d_gene: TRBD2; abundance: NA; j_gene: TRBJ2-3; v_gene: TRBV2
CDR3aa: CASSQAGGLYNEQFF; CDR3nt: TGTGCCAGCAGCCAAGCGGGAGGGCTTTACAATGAGCAGTTCTTC; d_gene: TRBD2; abundance: NA; j_gene: TRBJ2-1; v_gene: TRBV4-2
CDR3aa: CASSPTSGGDYEQYF; CDR3nt: TGTGCCAGCAGCCCCACAAGCGGGGGGGACTACGAGCAGTACTTC; d_gene: TRBD2; abundance: NA; j_gene: TRBJ2-7; v_gene: TRBV27
CDR3aa: CASSRNTNEKLFF; CDR3nt: TGCGCCAGCAGCCGAAATACTAATGAAAAACTGTTTTTT; d_gene: NA; abundance: NA; j_gene: TRBJ1-4; v_gene: TRBV4-3
CDR3aa: CASSRLSGGITDTQYF; CDR3nt: TGTGCCAGCAGCAGACTTAGCGGAGGAATCACAGATACGCAGTATTTT; d_gene: NA; abundance: NA; j_gene: TRBJ2-3; v_gene: TRBV5-4
CDR3aa: CASSQDLAVNYNEQFF; CDR3nt: TGCGCCAGCAGCCAAGATTTAGCGGTTAACTACAATGAGCAGTTCTTC; d_gene: NA; abundance: NA; j_gene: TRBJ2-1; v_gene: TRBV4-3
CDR3aa: CSVGRGETQYF; CDR3nt: TGCAGCGTTGGCCGGGGAGAGACCCAGTACTTC; d_gene: NA; abundance: once; j_gene: TRBJ2-5; v_gene: TRBV29-1
CDR3aa: CAWSSSGDEQYF; CDR3nt: TGTGCCTGGAGTTCTAGCGGGGATGAGCAGTACTTC; d_gene: TRBD2; abundance: NA; j_gene: TRBJ2-7; v_gene: TRBV30
CDR3aa: CAWSPRGLGAHEQFF; CDR3nt: TGTGCCTGGAGTCCCAGGGGGCTAGGGGCTCATGAGCAGTTCTTC; d_gene: TRBD1; abundance: NA; j_gene: TRBJ2-1; v_gene: TRBV30
CDR3aa: CINRGNIQYF; CDR3nt: TGCATTAACAGGGGAAACATTCAGTACTTC; d_gene: TRBD1; abundance: NA; j_gene: TRBJ2-4; v_gene: TRBV20-1
CDR3aa: CASRGTVNSGNTIYF; CDR3nt: TGTGCCAGCCGCGGGACGGTGAACTCTGGAAACACCATATATTTT; d_gene: NA; abundance: NA; j_gene: TRBJ1-3; v_gene: TRBV7-9